The 30 T cell receptor beta chains reported below all come from one sample, sequenced in a study of control samples from healthy donors and cancer patients (TCRdb year 2020). Receptor amplification or capture employed the immunoSEQ multiplex PCR assay. As stored in TCRdb, this immuneACCESS dataset retains in-frame rearrangements with V and J assigned. A fraction of the clones does not appear; measured against another copy, unresolved V genes explain less than half of the discrepancy, and the remainder lacks a known reason. This sample lists tens of thousands of clones; 88% were detected once. The top ten hold 40% of the sample. Sequences were obtained from PBMCs. These receptors originate from a man over 45 with head and neck cancer.

This rearrangement joins TRBV3-1 (or the pseudogene TRBV3-2) to TRBJ2-2, with D perhaps TRBD1 (6 bases). V shed 6 bases and J shed 0 bases, with 8 bases lying between them. Per germline, CDR1 LGHDT and CDR2 YNNKEL (reference sequence). CDR3 length: 14 amino acids. The CDR3 DNA reads TGTGCCAGCAGACAGGGTCCGAACACCGGGGAGCTGTTTTTT. Residues: CASRQGPNTGELFF.

The J gene is TRBJ2-5, the V gene TRBV7-9; D remains unclear. The V end was cut by 1 base, the J end by 5 bases, with 8 bases between. The CDR3 is made up of 13 amino acids. Germline CDR1 and CDR2: SEHNR and FQNEAQ (reference sequence). DNA of the CDR3: TGTGCCAGCAGCTTAGTAGGGATTGAGACCCAGTACTTC. This sequence encodes CASSLVGIETQYF.

This chain connects TRBV7-2 to TRBJ2-2; no clear D. Germline V gives CDR1 SGHTA, CDR2 FQGNSA. The CDR3 runs 13 residues. Trimming removed 1 base at V and 6 bases at J, with 6 bases between. The DNA for the CDR3 is TGTGCCAGCAGCTTAGGGGATCCCGGGGAGCTGTTTTTT. Amino acids: CASSLGDPGELFF.

The chain joins TRBV28 to TRBJ2-7, with TRBD1 matching 10 bases. The V gene's germline CDR1 is MDHEN and CDR2 SYDVKM. V gave up 4 bases and J gave up 0 bases; unmatched junction bases: 6. The CDR3 totals 16 residues. The CDR3 loop is CASSSRDRGLSYEQYF. The CDR3, as DNA: TGTGCCAGCAGTTCCCGGGACAGGGGTCTCTCCTACGAGCAGTACTTC.

The chain couples TRBV6-6 to TRBJ1-2; 9 nucleotides line up with TRBD1. The V segment lost 5 bases and the J segment 4 bases; nucleotides outside the gene matches: 20. Per germline, CDR1 MNHNY and CDR2 SVGAGI (reference sequence). This CDR3 is built from 19 residues. As DNA, the CDR3 is TGTGCCAGCAGTCCCACTCCCGGGACAGGGATTCAGTATGTCTATGGCTACACCTTC. It codes for CASSPTPGTGIQYVYGYTF.

This clone has just one count. The chain combines TRBV28 with TRBJ2-7; 11 positions match TRBD1. CDR3 length equals 19 residues. CDR1 and CDR2 from the germline V gene are MDHEN and SYDVKM. Trimming took 1 base from V and 0 from J; bases not matched to a gene: 11. The DNA of the CDR3 is TGTGCCAGCAGTTTATTGGGACAGGGGGTTTTTTCTCCCTCCTACGAGCAGTACTTC. This sequence encodes CASSLLGQGVFSPSYEQYF. The whole variable domain, filled in from reference TRBV28 and TRBJ2-7, reads DVKVTQSSRYLVKRTGEKVFLECVQDMDHENMFWYRQDPGLGLRLIYFSYDVKMKEKGDIPEGYSVSREKKERFSLILESASTNQTSMYLCASSLLGQGVFSPSYEQYFGPGTRLTVT.

The V call is TRBV6-5, the J call TRBJ1-5, with D tentatively TRBD1 (6 bases). CDR1 and CDR2 (germline): MNHEY, SVGAGI. The CDR3 length is 13 residues. V was trimmed by 6 bases and J by 4 bases, leaving 10 bases between them. CDR3 sequence reads: CASSYDRNQPQHF. In nucleotides, the CDR3 is TGTGCCAGCAGCTACGACAGGAATCAGCCCCAGCATTTT.

This clone showed up just a few times. The genes are TRBV19 and TRBJ2-2; 12 nucleotides agree with TRBD2. Unmatched junction bases numbered 2, after V lost 3 bases and J lost 3 bases. CDR1 and CDR2 from the germline V gene are LNHDA and SQIVND (reference sequence). The CDR3 length is 16 residues. Here the CDR3 reads CASSIGLAGYTGELFF. The CDR3 bases are TGTGCCAGTAGTATCGGACTAGCGGGATACACCGGGGAGCTGTTTTTT.

This clone was found a few times. V usage is TRBV28 and J usage is TRBJ2-3, with 15 bases that match TRBD2. Germline CDR1 MDHEN, CDR2 SYDVKM. The junction had 10 bases not matched to a gene; V was cut back by 6 bases and J by 0 bases. The CDR3 has 19 amino acids. The CDR3 DNA is TGTGCCAGCAGCCCGGGACTAGCGGGAGGAATTGGGAGCACAGATACGCAGTATTTT. It is translated as CASSPGLAGGIGSTDTQYF.

V gene TRBV11-2 combines with J gene TRBJ2-2, with D perhaps matching TRBD1 (6 bases). V lost 4 bases and J 1 base, leaving 13 bases between the germline ends. There are 16 residues in the CDR3. Germline values: CDR1 SGHAT, CDR2 FQNNGV. CDR3 residues: CASSSWDTLNTGELFF. CDR3 DNA sequence: TGTGCCAGCAGCTCCTGGGACACCTTGAACACCGGGGAGCTGTTTTTT.

V usage is TRBV5-4 and J usage is TRBJ2-5, with D perhaps matching TRBD1 (5 bases). The CDR3 is made up of 14 amino acids. CDR1 and CDR2 from the germline V gene are SGHNT and YYREEE (reference sequence). Trimming shortened V by 2 bases and J by 5 bases, and 13 bases separated the two germline ends. CDR3 region: CASSFGAGLETQYF. CDR3 nucleotide sequence: TGTGCCAGCAGCTTTGGGGCAGGGCTGGAGACCCAGTACTTC.

Only a few counts were recorded for this clone. The chain joins TRBV2 to TRBJ1-5, with 8 bases identical to TRBD1. The germline V gene encodes CDR1 SNHLY and CDR2 FYNNEI. This CDR3 has 13 residues. Trimming took 8 bases from V and 8 from J; bases not matched to a gene: 8. CDR3 sequence: CASQQGGYEPQHF. Written as DNA, the CDR3 is TGTGCCAGCCAACAGGGGGGCTACGAGCCCCAGCATTTT.

The chain employs TRBV30 and TRBJ1-5; 7 bases align to TRBD1. With V trimmed by 0 bases and J by 4 bases, 6 bases remained unmatched. The germline V gene has CDR1 GTSNPN and CDR2 SVGIG (reference sequence). The CDR3 runs to 15 residues. CDR3: CAWSVTGRINQPQHF. In DNA, the CDR3 is TGTGCCTGGAGTGTGACAGGGAGGATAAATCAGCCCCAGCATTTT.

This chain connects TRBV7-2 to TRBJ2-1, with D maybe TRBD2 (6 bases). V lost 5 bases and J lost 3, with 17 bases in between. The CDR3 contains 16 residues. Germline V lookup: CDR1 SGHTA, CDR2 FQGNSA. The CDR3: CASSPPPGLGYNEQFF. The DNA of the CDR3 is TGTGCCAGCAGCCCTCCCCCGGGACTGGGCTACAATGAGCAGTTCTTC.

This clone has only one observation. J is TRBJ2-1 and V is TRBV3-1 (or the pseudogene TRBV3-2); 7 nucleotides agree with TRBD1. Looked up from germline, CDR1 is LGHDT and CDR2 is YNNKEL (reference sequence). The CDR3 contains 21 residues. Trimming took 0 bases from V and 0 from J; bases not matched to a gene: 17. CDR3 in DNA: TGTGCCAGCAGCCAAGATGGCCGGGACAGAAGGGTCAAGAGCTCCTACAATGAGCAGTTCTTC. Amino acid sequence: CASSQDGRDRRVKSSYNEQFF.

The J gene is TRBJ2-3, the V gene TRBV11-2; 14 bases fit TRBD2. The V and J ends lost 4 bases and 3 bases, in that order; junction bases with no gene match: 6. Germline CDR1 SGHAT, CDR2 FQNNGV. The CDR3 runs 17 residues. The CDR3 here is CASSSGLAGGTTDTQYF. In nucleotides, the CDR3 is TGTGCCAGCAGCTCCGGACTAGCGGGGGGTACTACAGATACGCAGTATTTT.

V usage is TRBV9 and J usage is TRBJ2-2; the D is unclear. The CDR3 has 11 amino acids. The V end lost 3 bases, the J end lost 8 bases, and 5 bases lay between the germline ends. Germline CDR1 reads SGDLS; CDR2 reads YYNGEE. The CDR3 nucleotides are TGTGCCAGCAGCGGATGGGGGGAGCTGTTTTTT. This translates into CASSGWGELFF.

This sequence joins TRBV5-1 and TRBJ2-3; D remains unclear. The CDR3 sequence is 14 residues long. The V end was cut by 2 bases, the J end by 0 bases, with 7 bases between. Germline lookup yields CDR1 SGHRS and CDR2 YFSETQ. The CDR3 loop is CASSLGPSTDTQYF. The CDR3 nucleotides read TGCGCCAGCAGCTTAGGACCTAGCACAGATACGCAGTATTTT.

This clone was observed a few times. The chain couples TRBV5-1 to TRBJ2-3; maybe TRBD1 (5 bases). Germline CDR1 is SGHRS and CDR2 is YFSETQ. CDR3 length: 13 amino acids. V was shortened by 6 bases and J by 6 bases, with 14 bases between the two germline ends. CDR3 DNA sequence: TGCGCCAGCAACCGGGCAGGGTCCGATACGCAGTATTTT. Its protein product is CASNRAGSDTQYF. The entire variable domain, with the rest obtained from reference TRBV5-1 and TRBJ2-3, is as follows: KAGVTQTPRYLIKTRGQQVTLSCSPISGHRSVSWYQQTPGQGLQFLFEYFSETQRNKGNFPGRFSGRQFSNSRSEMNVSTLELGDSALYLCASNRAGSDTQYFGPGTRLTVL.

The chain links TRBV2 to TRBJ1-1; the match to TRBD1 covers 10 bases. This CDR3 is 15 amino acids long. The germline V gene encodes CDR1 SNHLY and CDR2 FYNNEI. Trimming at V came to 4 bases and at J to 1 base, leaving 3 bases not matched to a gene. The CDR3 loop reads CASSADRGPNTEAFF. The CDR3 DNA sequence: TGTGCCAGCAGTGCCGACAGGGGGCCGAACACTGAAGCTTTCTTT.

This sequence joins TRBV7-8 and TRBJ1-5; TRBD1 is a possible D gene (5 bases). The CDR3 spans 15 residues. The germline V gene encodes CDR1 SGHVS and CDR2 FQNEAQ. V was shortened by 5 bases and J by 4 bases, with 15 bases between the two germline ends. Written as DNA, the CDR3 is TGTGCCAGCAGCCCTCCGAGGGGCCAGAATCAGCCCCAGCATTTT. It encodes CASSPPRGQNQPQHF.

V gene TRBV5-6 combines with J gene TRBJ2-2, with 8 bases lining up with TRBD1. CDR1 SGHDT and CDR2 YYEEEE come from the germline V gene. The CDR3 spans 16 residues. Losses at the gene ends were 1 base for V and 7 bases for J; bases not matched to a gene: 9. CDR3 sequence (DNA): TGTGCCAGCAGCTTGTTCGGACAGGGATCGGTCGGGGAGCTGTTTTTT. As protein: CASSLFGQGSVGELFF. Full variable domain (rest looked up from reference TRBV5-6 and TRBJ2-2): DAGVTQSPTHLIKTRGQQVTLRCSPKSGHDTVSWYQQALGQGPQFIFQYYEEEERQRGNFPDRFSGHQFPNYSSELNVNALLLGDSALYLCASSLFGQGSVGELFFGEGSRLTVL.

The chain couples TRBV12-5 to TRBJ1-2, with TRBD1 as a possible D gene (5 bases). Germline V gives CDR1 LGHNT, CDR2 FRNRAP. Trimming shortened V by 4 bases and J by 6 bases, and 12 bases separated the two germline ends. The CDR3 runs 13 residues. The DNA for the CDR3 is TGTGCTAGTGGTTCTTCAGGGTCCCATGGCTACACCTTC. Encoded protein: CASGSSGSHGYTF.

The DNA for the CDR3 is TGTGCCAGCAGGCGGCCGGGAGCGGGACCCTACGAGCAGTACTTC. As protein: CASRRPGAGPYEQYF. The J gene is TRBJ2-7, the V gene TRBV6-6, with 7 bases lining up with TRBD2. The CDR3 is made up of 15 amino acids. Losses at the gene ends were 6 bases for V and 2 bases for J; bases not matched to a gene: 10. The germline CDR1 and CDR2 sequences are MNHNY and SVGAGI (reference sequence).

The DNA for the CDR3 is TGTGCCAGCAGCCCCAGGGATGGCACTGAAGCTTTCTTT. This gives the protein CASSPRDGTEAFF. The chain combines TRBV3-1 (or the pseudogene TRBV3-2) with TRBJ1-1; perhaps TRBD1 as D (5 bases). Germline CDR1 is LGHDT and CDR2 is YNNKEL (reference sequence). V lost 4 bases and J lost 4, with 10 bases in between. The CDR3 length is 13 residues.

This clone appeared a few times. This chain uses TRBV9 with TRBJ1-3; no clear D. Trimming pared 3 bases from V and 0 bases from J, leaving 13 bases between. This CDR3 has 16 amino acids. CDR1 and CDR2 from the germline V gene are SGDLS and YYNGEE. The CDR3, as DNA: TGTGCCAGCAGCGAGCTGGGCAGCTACTCTGGAAACACCATATATTTT. Residues: CASSELGSYSGNTIYF.

The chain carries TRBV15 and TRBJ2-3; the D gene could be TRBD1 or TRBD2 (5 bases each). The CDR3 contains 13 residues. V was shortened by 9 bases and J by 6 bases, with 16 bases between the two germline ends. Germline CDR1 and CDR2: LNHNV and YYDKDF (reference sequence). The CDR3 reads CATSLEGPDTQYF. In DNA, the CDR3 is TGTGCCACGAGCTTAGAGGGGCCTGATACGCAGTATTTT.

The chain links TRBV29-1 to TRBJ1-2; TRBD1 is a possible D gene (5 bases). This CDR3 comprises 11 residues. Looked up from germline, CDR1 is SQVTM and CDR2 is ANQGSEA. Trimming removed 1 base from V and 8 bases from J, with 8 bases in between. The CDR3 nucleotides read TGCAGCGTTGAAGGATGGGGGGGCTACACCTTC. This encodes CSVEGWGGYTF.

The V gene is TRBV27, the J gene TRBJ1-2; the D gene is possibly TRBD1 (6 bases). The CDR3 is 15 amino acids. Trimming left V 5 bases short and J 4 bases short, with 17 bases between. In germline, CDR1 is MNHEY, CDR2 SMNVEV (reference sequence). CDR3 in DNA: TGTGCCAGCAGTCGACAGGACAGTACCATCTATGGCTACACCTTC. Translation gives CASSRQDSTIYGYTF.

The chain has TRBV28 and TRBJ1-2; 9 bases are a match to TRBD1. V lost 6 bases, J lost 4 bases, and 18 bases stayed unmatched. The CDR3 spans 18 residues. Germline V CDR1 and CDR2: MDHEN, SYDVKM. The CDR3 protein is CASSPLIHRTGATYGYTF. CDR3 nucleotides: TGTGCCAGCAGCCCTCTAATTCATCGGACAGGGGCTACCTATGGCTACACCTTC.